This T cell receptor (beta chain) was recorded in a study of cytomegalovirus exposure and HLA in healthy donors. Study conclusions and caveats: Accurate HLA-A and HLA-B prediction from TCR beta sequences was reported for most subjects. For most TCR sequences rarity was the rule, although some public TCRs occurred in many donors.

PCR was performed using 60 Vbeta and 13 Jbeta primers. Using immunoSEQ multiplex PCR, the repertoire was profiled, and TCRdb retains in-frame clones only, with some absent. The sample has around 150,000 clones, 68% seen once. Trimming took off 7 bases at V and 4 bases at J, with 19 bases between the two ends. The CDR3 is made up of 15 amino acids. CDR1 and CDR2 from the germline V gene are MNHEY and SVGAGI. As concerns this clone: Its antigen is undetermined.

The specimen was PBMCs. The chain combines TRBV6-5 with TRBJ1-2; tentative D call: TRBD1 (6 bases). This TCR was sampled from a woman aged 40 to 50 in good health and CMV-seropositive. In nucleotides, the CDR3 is TGTGCCAGCAATAGGGACGGCCTAGGGGGCTATGGCTACACCTTC. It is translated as CASNRDGLGGYGYTF.